A single sample is the source of the 19 T cell receptor beta chains below, sequenced in a study of T cell changes during pregnancy in multiple sclerosis (dated by TCRdb to the late 2010s). Library preparation employed the immunoSEQ multiplex PCR assay. TCRdb provides this immuneACCESS table in a form limited to in-frame rearrangements. Some clones are lacking; in checked studies, under half of them reflect an unresolved V gene, and why the rest are absent is not known. For this sample the table gives 28,000 or so clones, of which nearly 90% were detected only once. The leading ten clones occupy approximately 0.77% of the sample. Sequenced material: CD4+ T cells from peripheral blood mononuclear cells, taken in the second trimester of pregnancy. The receptors were gathered from a female donor with multiple sclerosis, enrolled in a pregnancy study.

The rearrangement links TRBV9 to TRBJ1-2; 7 bases match TRBD1. This CDR3 has 14 residues. The germline gives CDR1 SGDLS, CDR2 YYNGEE. With V trimmed by 4 bases and J by 3 bases, 6 bases remained unmatched. This CDR3 is CASSPRGTDYGYTF. The CDR3 DNA reads as TGTGCCAGCAGCCCGAGGGGGACAGACTATGGCTACACCTTC.

The gene calls are TRBV27 and TRBJ1-2; a possible D gene is TRBD1 (5 bases). Per the germline V gene, CDR1 is MNHEY and CDR2 is SMNVEV (reference sequence). V was shortened by 8 bases and J by 3 bases, with 16 bases between the two germline ends. The CDR3 is 14 amino acids. CDR3 residues: CASSFRGEDYGYTF. CDR3 bases: TGTGCCAGCTCCTTCCGGGGGGAGGACTATGGCTACACCTTC.

The chain links TRBV7-9 to TRBJ1-1; no firm D call. Per germline, CDR1 SEHNR and CDR2 FQNEAQ (reference sequence). The CDR3 sequence is 13 residues long. V was pared by 5 bases and J by 4 bases, with 11 bases between. CDR3 DNA sequence: TGTGCCAGCAGCCCTTCCCGGGGCACTGAAGCTTTCTTT. Its translation is CASSPSRGTEAFF.

The chain joins TRBV7-2 to TRBJ2-3; D is unresolved. This CDR3 has 13 amino acids. CDR1 SGHTA and CDR2 FQGNSA come from the germline V gene. The V gene lost 2 bases and the J gene lost 14 bases, with 17 bases spanning the gap. CDR3 bases: TGTGCCAGCAGCTTACCGGGTTCTAGTTCTCCGTATTTT. Translation gives CASSLPGSSSPYF.

This rearrangement joins TRBV18 to TRBJ1-5, with 11 bases that match TRBD1. CDR1 is KGHSH, CDR2 LQKENI, per germline. V lost 4 bases, J lost 6 bases, and 5 bases stayed unmatched. This CDR3 region has 15 residues. The CDR3 DNA reads as TGTGCCAGCTCACTTGGGACAGGGGGAGGTCAGCCCCAGCATTTT. Its protein product is CASSLGTGGGQPQHF.

This chain connects TRBV4-1 to TRBJ2-1; D is perhaps TRBD1 (5 bases). Trimming shortened V by 6 bases and J by 7 bases, and 16 bases separated the two germline ends. The germline V gene has CDR1 MGHRA and CDR2 YSYEKL. The CDR3 runs to 14 residues. DNA of the CDR3: TGCGCCAGCAGGAGAACTTCCAGGGCGAATGAGCAGTTCTTC. Translating it yields CASRRTSRANEQFF.

V and J are TRBV7-2 and TRBJ2-7; the D is unclear. V was clipped by 4 bases and J by 4 bases, with 5 bases between them. The CDR3 totals 11 residues. Germline V gene lookup returns CDR1 SGHTA and CDR2 FQGNSA. The CDR3 sequence is CASSSFYEQYF. DNA of the CDR3: TGTGCCAGCAGCTCTTTTTACGAGCAGTACTTC.

This sequence joins TRBV6-5 and TRBJ2-2; 8 nucleotides match TRBD2. Germline V gene lookup returns CDR1 MNHEY and CDR2 SVGAGI. This CDR3 contains 15 residues. J lost 1 base, V lost 5 bases, and 3 bases had no gene match. The CDR3 DNA sequence: TGTGCCAGCAGTCGGACTAGCCAGAACACCGGGGAGCTGTTTTTT. Its translation: CASSRTSQNTGELFF.

The gene calls are TRBV5-8 and TRBJ2-2; 10 positions match TRBD2. The junction had 0 bases not matched to a gene; V was cut back by 0 bases and J by 4 bases. CDR3 size: 15 residues. Looked up from germline, CDR1 is SGHTS and CDR2 is YDEGEE. Here the CDR3 reads CASSLASGGTGELFF. For the CDR3, the DNA is TGTGCCAGCAGCTTGGCTAGCGGGGGCACCGGGGAGCTGTTTTTT.

The J gene is TRBJ2-7, the V gene TRBV6-1, with 9 bases that match TRBD1. The V gene's germline CDR1 is MNHNS and CDR2 SASEGT. The ends lost 8 bases at V and 3 bases at J; junction bases unmatched: 5. This CDR3 has 13 residues. This CDR3 is CASQPGQGYEQYF. The CDR3 nucleotides read TGTGCCAGCCAACCGGGACAGGGCTACGAGCAGTACTTC.

The chain joins TRBV9 to TRBJ2-1, with 7 bases lining up with TRBD2. Trimming removed 2 bases from V and 2 bases from J; junction bases left unmatched: 1. The germline gives CDR1 SGDLS, CDR2 YYNGEE. This CDR3 has 14 amino acids. The CDR3 loop is CASSVGGTYNEQFF. The CDR3 nucleotides are TGTGCCAGCAGCGTGGGGGGGACCTACAATGAGCAGTTCTTC. Based on the CDR3 plus reference TRBV9 and TRBJ2-1, the full variable domain is DSGVTQTPKHLITATGQRVTLRCSPRSGDLSVYWYQQSLDQGLQFLIQYYNGEERAKGNILERFSAQQFPDLHSELNLSSLELGDSALYFCASSVGGTYNEQFFGPGTRLTVL.

V usage is TRBV5-1 and J usage is TRBJ1-4; the D is unclear. There are 14 residues in the CDR3. Germline V CDR1 and CDR2: SGHRS, YFSETQ. V shed 4 bases and J shed 5 bases, with 12 bases lying between them. CDR3 bases: TGCGCCAGCAGCCCAGGCCGAGACAATGAAAAACTGTTTTTT. Protein product: CASSPGRDNEKLFF.

The CDR3 region is CASSLAAGADTQYF. The CDR3 DNA is TGTGCCAGCAGCTTGGCGGCAGGGGCAGATACGCAGTATTTT. The gene calls are TRBV5-6 and TRBJ2-3, with D perhaps TRBD1 (6 bases). V was cut by 0 bases and J by 4 bases, with 9 bases left in between. The CDR3 is 14 amino acids. Germline CDR1 reads SGHDT; CDR2 reads YYEEEE.

The CDR3 nucleotides read TGTGCCAGCAGTGAGTTTGTCGGCTCTGGAAACACCATATATTTT. Amino acid sequence: CASSEFVGSGNTIYF. The genes are TRBV2 and TRBJ1-3, with D unclear. CDR3 length equals 15 residues. CDR1 SNHLY and CDR2 FYNNEI come from the germline V gene. Trimming stripped 3 bases from V and 0 bases from J, with 9 bases between.

The chain recombines TRBV7-9 with TRBJ2-7; perhaps TRBD1 as D (5 bases). This CDR3 contains 12 residues. V lost 5 bases to trimming and J lost 1 base, with 6 bases between them. Germline values: CDR1 SEHNR, CDR2 FQNEAQ (reference sequence). The CDR3 loop reads CASSQGSYEQYF. CDR3 nucleotides: TGTGCCAGCAGCCAGGGTTCCTACGAGCAGTACTTC.

The V call is TRBV27, the J call TRBJ2-7; no clear D. Germline assignment: CDR1 MNHEY and CDR2 SMNVEV (reference sequence). Trimming took off 2 bases at V and 1 base at J, with 6 bases between the two ends. The CDR3 loop spans 13 amino acids. This CDR3 is CASSLQVSYEQYF. The CDR3 coding sequence is TGTGCCAGCAGTTTACAGGTGTCCTACGAGCAGTACTTC.

The chain is built from TRBV4-1 and TRBJ2-3; D gene unclear. The germline V and J ends were trimmed by 3 bases and 5 bases, with 6 bases remaining between them. This CDR3 has 12 amino acids. Germline CDR1 is MGHRA and CDR2 is YSYEKL. This CDR3 reads CASSQALDTQYF. The CDR3 DNA sequence: TGCGCCAGCAGCCAGGCCCTAGATACGCAGTATTTT.

The rearrangement joins TRBV9 to TRBJ1-5; D remains unclear. This CDR3 spans 14 amino acids. Trimming shortened V by 3 bases and J by 5 bases, and 12 bases separated the two germline ends. Germline values: CDR1 SGDLS, CDR2 YYNGEE. Here the CDR3 DNA reads TGTGCCAGCAGCGCCCCGGGAGTGGATCAGCCCCAGCATTTT. The encoded protein is CASSAPGVDQPQHF.

V usage is TRBV11-1 and J usage is TRBJ1-4, with D perhaps matching TRBD1 (5 bases). V shed 1 base and J shed 7 bases, with 19 bases lying between them. This CDR3 is built from 17 residues. CDR1 SGHAT and CDR2 FQDESV come from the germline V gene (reference sequence). CDR3 DNA: TGTGCCAGCAGCTTAGTACGGAGGGGAGTAGCGATTGAAAAACTGTTTTTT. This encodes CASSLVRRGVAIEKLFF.